The following is a T cell receptor (beta chain) sequence with its context. The specificity of this receptor is unknown. Per-base qualities were not stored, and no clone one base away is much larger. These data come from a study of vaccination and CD4 T cells after COVID-19 (dated by TCRdb to 2022 to 2024). The study in broad terms: The convalescent cohort comprised six males and four females, including two Hispanic individuals, seven Caucasians, two Asians and one multiracial person. Post-COVID blood samples were collected from convalescent patients a median of roughly 100 days after diagnosis, with a range of roughly 30 to 170 days. For stimulating the cultures, overlapping spike peptide pools were used, derived from SARS-CoV-2 as well as from the common cold coronaviruses HCoV-NL63, HCoV-OC43 and HCoV-229E. An earlier paper using these donors assessed, at the TCR clonotype level, memory CD4+ T cell crossreactivity between SARS-CoV-2 and common cold coronavirus spike proteins. In more than eight COVID-19 convalescent patients and 4 infection-naive healthy vaccine recipients, researchers compared the spike-specific CD4+ TCR repertoire from before mRNA vaccination with the repertoire from after. In control cultures, a CEFX viral epitope pool was used as positive control, an HIV-1 Nef peptide pool was used as negative control, or no peptide was added. Participants got two doses of the Pfizer-BioNTech BNT162b2 vaccine (n=8) or two doses of the Moderna mRNA-1273 vaccine (n=2). The time from the second vaccine dose to post-vaccine blood sampling had a median of 72 days and ranged from about 12 to 250 days.

The CDR3 contains 13 residues, cysteine and phenylalanine counted. The CDR3 DNA has 39 bases and is translated from base 1. According to the germline V gene, CDR1 reads SGDLS and CDR2 reads YYNGEE. The germline ends are 7 bases apart after V is trimmed by 0 bases and J by 4 bases. What the study reported, not specific to this receptor: Of the vaccine-specific clones in convalescent patients, 304 of 307, or nearly all, reacted only to SARS-CoV-2 spike and did not cross-react with common cold coronaviruses. The median count of SARS-CoV-2-reactive clonotypes went up from around 23 after infection to 38 after vaccination, although the change was not significant. Relatively few convalescent patients were included in the study, and early timepoints after natural infection were not analyzed. In convalescent patients, a median roughly 85% of post-vaccine SARS-CoV-2-reactive clones were detected only after vaccination, suggesting vaccine-specific priming.

The treatment or condition label of this sample denotes: approximately 10-day PBMC culture with coronavirus spike peptide pools or control peptides (ViraFEST assay). CD4+ T cells from unexposed donors were collected before the COVID-19 pandemic (2011-2018). The ViraFEST assay, used in the study, expanded antigen-specific T cells with peptide pools and then identified the expanded clonotypes through TCR sequencing. Each well held 2.1 million or so PBMCs cultured in IMDM containing roughly 5.5% human AB serum and 9 to 10 IU/ml IL-2, with around 9.2 ug/ml peptide pools added. Half of the culture medium was replaced with fresh IL-2-containing medium on days 3 and 7. After 10 to 11 days of culture, CD4+ T cells were isolated by negative selection with the EasySep CD4+ T cell isolation kit. As cell number allowed, CD4+ T cells from unexposed donors were tested for reactivity to SARS-CoV-2 S and N and to four common cold coronavirus spike pools. Ficoll-Paque Plus gradient centrifugation was used to isolate PBMCs from whole blood, and the isolated PBMCs were then either used fresh or cryopreserved at -140C. Culture conditions were generally each tested in triplicate wells. Leukapheresis product for the unexposed donors was purchased commercially.

To prepare the library, PCR was applied. DNA from cultured CD4+ T cells underwent TCR sequencing with the Oncomine TCR Beta short-read assay at the Johns Hopkins FTIC core. The QIAamp micro DNA kit was used to extract genomic DNA from the cultured CD4+ T cells. Oncomine TCR Beta libraries made from cultured CD4+ T cells were pooled using unique dual indexes and sequenced on an Illumina iSeq 100. The study's processing was this. Non-productive sequences were filtered out, and CDR3s that did not start with C, did not end with F or W, or were shorter than 7 amino acids were discarded. The MANAFEST web application identified antigen-specific clonotypes by comparing peptide-stimulated wells against reference wells and other culture wells. Positive clones required FDR below 0.05, an odds ratio above 5, and productive frequency above 0.1% in at least two of three replicate wells. Cross-reactive clonotypes were defined as significantly expanded in both SARS-CoV-2 spike wells and at least one common cold coronavirus spike condition. CDR3 homology was assessed with Levenshtein distances (stringdist) and unrooted phylogenetic trees (ape) in R version 3.6.1. TCRdb reprocessed the public reads (quality trimming at Q25 with fastp, clone calling with MiXCR) and kept in-frame beta chains. CDR3 protein sequences are deduplicated, and each keeps its most common genes and DNA. In this record, the V and J calls reflect TCRdb's handling and not the investigators' own analysis. The sample data list 3,500 to 4,500 distinct CDR3 sequences, and roughly three fifths of these were observed just once. Of the sample, 31% is held by the ten largest clones.

The sequence links TRBV9 to TRBJ2-5; no D gene call is confident. The sequenced sample was CD4+ T cells from blood, cultured in vitro. The clonotype originates from a human donor in good health. The DNA sequence is as follows: TGTGCCAGCAGCGTAGACGACGGAGAGACCCAGTACTTC. Its protein reads: CASSVDDGETQYF.